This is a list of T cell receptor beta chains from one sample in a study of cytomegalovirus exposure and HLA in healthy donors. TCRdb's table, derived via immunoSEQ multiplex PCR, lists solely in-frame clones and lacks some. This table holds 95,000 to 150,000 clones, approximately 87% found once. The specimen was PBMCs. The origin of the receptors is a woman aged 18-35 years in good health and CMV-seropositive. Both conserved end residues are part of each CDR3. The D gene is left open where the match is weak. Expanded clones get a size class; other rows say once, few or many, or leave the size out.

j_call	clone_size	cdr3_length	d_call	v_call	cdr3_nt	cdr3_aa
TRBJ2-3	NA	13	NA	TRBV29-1	TGCAGCGTTGGGCCTCCTAGCACAGATACGCAGTATTTT	CSVGPPSTDTQYF
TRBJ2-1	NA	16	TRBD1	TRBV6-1	TGTGCCAGCAGTGACATTACAGGGGCTGGTTACAATGAGCAGTTCTTC	CASSDITGAGYNEQFF
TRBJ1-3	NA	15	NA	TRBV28	TGTGCCAGCAGGATGGGGCAATACTCTGGAAACACCATATATTTT	CASRMGQYSGNTIYF
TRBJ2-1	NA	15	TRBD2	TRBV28	TGTGCCAGCAGTTTGTTAGCGGGGACTCACAATGAGCAGTTCTTC	CASSLLAGTHNEQFF
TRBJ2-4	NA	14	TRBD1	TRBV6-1	TGTGCCAGCAGTGAAGTAGGGACAGGAGGCATTCAGTACTTC	CASSEVGTGGIQYF
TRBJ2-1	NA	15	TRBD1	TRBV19	TGTGCCAGTACCCCTCGCACGGACAGGCACAATGAGCAGTTCTTC	CASTPRTDRHNEQFF
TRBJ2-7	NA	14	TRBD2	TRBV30	TGTGCCTGGACGCCGGGACTAGCGGCATACGAGCAGTACTTC	CAWTPGLAAYEQYF
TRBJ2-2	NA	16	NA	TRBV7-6	TGTGCCAGCAGCTTAGCGTCCTTTCCCCGAGGCGGGGAGCTGTTTTTT	CASSLASFPRGGELFF
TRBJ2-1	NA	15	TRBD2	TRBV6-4	TGTGCCAGCAGTGTCATGGGCGGGGGGCCCCATGAGCAGTTCTTC	CASSVMGGGPHEQFF
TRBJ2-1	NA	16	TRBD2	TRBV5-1	TGCGCCAGCAGCTTGGAGGGACTAGCGTCTTACAATGAGCAGTTCTTC	CASSLEGLASYNEQFF
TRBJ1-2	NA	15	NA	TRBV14	TGTGCCAGCAGGCCAACAGGGAAGATTAACTATGGCTACACCTTC	CASRPTGKINYGYTF
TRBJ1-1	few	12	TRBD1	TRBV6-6	TGTGCCAGCAGCCACGGGACAGATGAAGCTTTCTTT	CASSHGTDEAFF
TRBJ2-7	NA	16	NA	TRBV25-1	TGTGCCAGCAGTGAATCGCACCCAGGAAACTCCTACGAGCAGTACTTC	CASSESHPGNSYEQYF
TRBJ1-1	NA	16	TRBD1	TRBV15	TGTGCCACCAGCAGAGGGCCGTTCACAGGGGTTACTGAAGCTTTCTTT	CATSRGPFTGVTEAFF
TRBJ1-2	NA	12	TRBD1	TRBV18	TGTGCCAGCTTGGGACAGCTCTATGGCTACACCTTC	CASLGQLYGYTF
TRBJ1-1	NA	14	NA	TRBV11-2	TGTGCCAGCAGCTTAGGGGGGGTTGGCACTGAAGCTTTCTTT	CASSLGGVGTEAFF
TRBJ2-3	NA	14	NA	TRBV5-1	TGCGCCAGCAGCTTGAGCCTACTTTCTGATACGCAGTATTTT	CASSLSLLSDTQYF
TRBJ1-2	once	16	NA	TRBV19	TGTGCCAGTAGTATATTAAGAACGGACAGCCGACATGGCTACACCTTC	CASSILRTDSRHGYTF
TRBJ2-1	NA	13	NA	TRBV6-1	TGTGCCAGCAGTGAACGAGTATACAATGAGCAGTTCTTC	CASSERVYNEQFF
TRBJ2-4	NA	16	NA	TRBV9	TGTGCCAGCAGCTCAGGAGGAACAGGGAGGGTAAACATTCAGTACTTC	CASSSGGTGRVNIQYF
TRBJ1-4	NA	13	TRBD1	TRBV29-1	TGCAGCGCTACCGGGACAGGGGGTGGAAAACTGTTTTTT	CSATGTGGGKLFF
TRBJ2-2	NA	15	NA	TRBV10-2	TGCGCCAGCAGGGCCATCCAACGGGGGACCGGGGAGCTGTTTTTT	CASRAIQRGTGELFF
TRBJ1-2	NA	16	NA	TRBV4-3	TGCGCCAGCAGCCAAGTTGAAGAGTGGGACTACGTGGGCTACACCTTC	CASSQVEEWDYVGYTF
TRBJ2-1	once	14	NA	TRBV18	TGTGCCAGCTCACCAACGGGGTTCAGCAATGAGCAGTTCTTC	CASSPTGFSNEQFF
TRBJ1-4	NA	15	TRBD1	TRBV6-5	TGTGCCAGCAGAGGACAGGACCTAAGGGATGAAAAACTGTTTTTT	CASRGQDLRDEKLFF
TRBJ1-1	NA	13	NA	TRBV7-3	TGTGCCAGCAGCTTTGGCGGGAACACTGAAGCTTTCTTT	CASSFGGNTEAFF
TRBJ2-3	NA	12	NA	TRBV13	TGTGCCAGCAGCCTTAGCACAGATACGCAGTATTTT	CASSLSTDTQYF
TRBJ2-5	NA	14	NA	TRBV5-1	TGCGCCAGCAGCGAACTCATGGCGCGGGAGACCCAGTACTTC	CASSELMARETQYF
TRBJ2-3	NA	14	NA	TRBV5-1	TGCGCCAGCAGGCGGGACCTAGTGACAGATACGCAGTATTTT	CASRRDLVTDTQYF
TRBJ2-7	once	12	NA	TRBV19	TGTGCCAGTAGTCCAGGGATCTACGAGCAGTACTTC	CASSPGIYEQYF
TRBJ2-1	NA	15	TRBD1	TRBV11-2	TGTGCCAGCAGCTTACCCTGGGACAGGTACAATGAGCAGTTCTTC	CASSLPWDRYNEQFF
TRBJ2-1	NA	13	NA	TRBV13	TGTGCCAGCAGCTTAGGAGCTACGGTGGAGCAGTTCTTC	CASSLGATVEQFF
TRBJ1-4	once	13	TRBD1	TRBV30	TGTGCCTGGAGTCGGGACAGTAATGAAAAACTGTTTTTT	CAWSRDSNEKLFF
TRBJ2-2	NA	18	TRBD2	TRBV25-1	TGTGCCAGCAGTGAATCACCCGGAATAGCGGGAAAGGCCGGGGAGCTGTTTTTT	CASSESPGIAGKAGELFF
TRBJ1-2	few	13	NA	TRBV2	TGTGCCAGCAGTGCGGACAACTTCTATGGCTACACCTTC	CASSADNFYGYTF
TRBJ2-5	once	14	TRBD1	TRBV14	TGTGCCAGCAGCCAATACAGGGGGCAGGAGACCCAGTACTTC	CASSQYRGQETQYF
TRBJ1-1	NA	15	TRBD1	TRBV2	TGTGCCAGCAACCTAAACCCGGGACAGGGCACTGAAGCTTTCTTT	CASNLNPGQGTEAFF
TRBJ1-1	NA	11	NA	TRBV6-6	TGTGCCAGCAGCCCCGACACTGAAGCTTTCTTT	CASSPDTEAFF
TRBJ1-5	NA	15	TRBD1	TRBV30	TGTGCCTGGAGTACCCGGGACAGGCACTATCAGCCCCAGCATTTT	CAWSTRDRHYQPQHF
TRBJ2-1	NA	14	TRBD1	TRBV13	TGTGCCAGCAGCACCCGGGACAGCTCAGGTGAGCAGTTCTTC	CASSTRDSSGEQFF
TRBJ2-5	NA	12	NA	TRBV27	TGTGCCAGCAATCCCCGGAGGGAGACCCAGTACTTC	CASNPRRETQYF
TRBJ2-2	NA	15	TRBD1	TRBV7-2	TGTGCCAGCAGCAAGAGGACAGGGGTTGGCGGGGAGCTGTTTTTT	CASSKRTGVGGELFF
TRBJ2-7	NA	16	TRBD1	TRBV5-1	TGCGCCAGCAGCCTCAAAAGGGACAGGAACACCTACGAGCAGTACTTC	CASSLKRDRNTYEQYF
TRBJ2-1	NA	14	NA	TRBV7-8	TGTGCCAGCAGCTTAGGCGGCTCCTACAATGAGCAGTTCTTC	CASSLGGSYNEQFF
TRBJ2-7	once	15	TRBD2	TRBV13	TGTGCCAGCAGCCAGACTAGCGGGAGCTCCTACGAGCAGTACTTC	CASSQTSGSSYEQYF
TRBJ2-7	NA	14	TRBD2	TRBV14	TGTGCCAGCAGCAAAGAGCGGGAGCGGGACGAGCAGTACTTC	CASSKERERDEQYF
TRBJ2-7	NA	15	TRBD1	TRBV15	TGTGCCACCTCCTTTGCGACAGGGCCAAACTACGAGCAGTACTTC	CATSFATGPNYEQYF
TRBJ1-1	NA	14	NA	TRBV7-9	TGTGCCAGCAGCTTAGTCAGAATGAACACTGAAGCTTTCTTT	CASSLVRMNTEAFF
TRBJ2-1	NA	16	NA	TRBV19	TGTGCCAGTAGACCCTTCAGCGGAGTTTCCTACAATGAGCAGTTCTTC	CASRPFSGVSYNEQFF
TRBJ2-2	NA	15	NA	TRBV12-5	TGTGCTAGTGGTTTGATCCAGGGTTACACCGGGGAGCTGTTTTTT	CASGLIQGYTGELFF
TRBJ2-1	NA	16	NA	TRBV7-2	TGTGCCAGCAGCTTAGCCGGCACCGAGGGCTACAATGAGCAGTTCTTC	CASSLAGTEGYNEQFF
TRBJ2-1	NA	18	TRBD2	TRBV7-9	TGTGCCAGCAGTTCTCGCCGACCGGGACTAGCGGGGTTCCATGAGCAGTTCTTC	CASSSRRPGLAGFHEQFF
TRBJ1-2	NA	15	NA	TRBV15	TGTGCCACCAGCACTCACCGTTCAGGGGTCGATGGCTACACCTTC	CATSTHRSGVDGYTF
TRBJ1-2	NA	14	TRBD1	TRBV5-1	TGCGCCAGCAGCTTGGCCCGGCAGGGGGATGGCTACACCTTC	CASSLARQGDGYTF
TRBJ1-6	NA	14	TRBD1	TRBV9	TGTGCCAGCAGCCTGGACAGGGGTGGCACACCCCTCCACTTT	CASSLDRGGTPLHF
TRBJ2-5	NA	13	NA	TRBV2	TGTGCCAGCAGCGACAGTTATCTTCAGACCCAGTACTTC	CASSDSYLQTQYF
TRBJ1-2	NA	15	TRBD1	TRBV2	TGTGCCAGCAGAAATCGACAGGGCGGCTGGTATGGCTACACCTTC	CASRNRQGGWYGYTF
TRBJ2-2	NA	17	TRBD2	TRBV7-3	TGTGCCAGCAGCTTAGGGACTAGCGGGAGTCTTACCGGGGAGCTGTTTTTT	CASSLGTSGSLTGELFF
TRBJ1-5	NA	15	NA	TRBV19	TGTGCCAGTAGTATAACCTCCCGAAGGGGGCAGCCCCAGCATTTT	CASSITSRRGQPQHF
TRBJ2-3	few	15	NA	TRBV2	TGTGCCAGCAGTGGAATAGTGACTAGCACAGATACGCAGTATTTT	CASSGIVTSTDTQYF